This T cell receptor (beta chain) stems from a study of blood T cell repertoires in COVID-19. Study summary: Samples came from the United States, Italy and Spain, spanning acute and convalescent COVID-19. Nucleic acid was either cDNA or gDNA, and it came from T cells, B-cell-depleted T cells, or PBMCs.

This CDR3 is 14 amino acids long. Trimming took 3 bases from V and 9 from J; bases not matched to a gene: 9. From germline, CDR1 is MNHNY and CDR2 SVGAGI (reference sequence). Source study methods: Cell counts per sample came from amplifying reference gene primers. Profiled with immunoSEQ multiplex PCR; TCRdb holds only in-frame clones, not every one. The DNA was the basis for D and trimming; V, J and clone size are from that table. The data show 250,000 to 350,000 clones, 70% to 90% seen once. Patients at the Seattle site were enrolled during active infection and followed longitudinally. The sequence derives from a human donor with COVID-19, enrolled during active disease. The donor label of this sample is uncertain. Sequenced: peripheral blood. The J gene is TRBJ2-5, the V gene TRBV6-6; 8 bases fit TRBD1. The CDR3 region is CASSYPGQGRPQYF. The DNA of the CDR3 is TGTGCCAGCAGTTATCCTGGACAGGGTCGGCCCCAGTACTTC.